The 19 T cell receptor beta chains presented below share a single source sample, sequenced in a study of cytomegalovirus exposure and HLA in healthy donors. Data came from immunoSEQ multiplex PCR; TCRdb stores just in-frame clones and leaves some out. Of roughly 150,000 clones listed, 95% to 97% are singletons. Sequencing was performed on PBMCs. The receptors derive from a woman aged 18-30 years in good health and CMV-seronegative.

This rearrangement joins TRBV19 to TRBJ2-7; 9 bases map to TRBD2. Germline assignment: CDR1 LNHDA and CDR2 SQIVND (reference sequence). CDR3 length: 15 residues. With 3 bases clipped from V and 4 bases from J, the junction kept 7 bases outside the gene matches. The CDR3: CASSMSSGGNYEQYF. The CDR3 DNA reads as TGTGCCAGTAGTATGTCCAGCGGGGGGAATTACGAGCAGTACTTC.

V is TRBV18 and J is TRBJ2-7; 11 nucleotides align to TRBD2. This CDR3 has 16 residues. The V gene end was trimmed by 4 bases and the J gene end by 2 bases; junction bases not matched to a gene: 7. CDR1 is KGHSH, CDR2 LQKENI, per germline. The CDR3 DNA reads TGTGCCAGCTCACTAACTAGCGGGGGCCCCCCCTACGAGCAGTACTTC. Protein product: CASSLTSGGPPYEQYF.

The chain employs TRBV7-2 and TRBJ2-5, with a weak D call TRBD1 (6 bases). Trimming stripped 3 bases from V and 1 base from J, with 12 bases between. The CDR3 runs 15 residues. Germline CDR1 SGHTA, CDR2 FQGNSA. In DNA, the CDR3 is TGTGCCAGCAGCTTCACAGGGTCCCTCCAAGAGACCCAGTACTTC. This codes for CASSFTGSLQETQYF.

The chain carries TRBV4-1 and TRBJ2-1; maybe TRBD1 (7 bases). The length of the CDR3 is 17 residues. Trimming stripped 1 base from V and 7 bases from J, with 20 bases between. Germline assignment: CDR1 MGHRA and CDR2 YSYEKL. For the CDR3, the DNA is TGCGCCAGCAGCCAAGTGGGCGGGACAGCCAGAATAAATGAGCAGTTCTTC. Encoded protein: CASSQVGGTARINEQFF.

J is TRBJ2-5 and V is TRBV4-1, with TRBD2 matching 7 bases. Germline V gene data show CDR1 as MGHRA and CDR2 as YSYEKL. Unmatched junction bases numbered 9, after V lost 0 bases and J lost 2 bases. The CDR3 has 17 residues. The CDR3 nucleotides are TGCGCCAGCAGCCAAGATCTCCGATTTAGCGGGCAAGAGACCCAGTACTTC. Translated, it gives CASSQDLRFSGQETQYF.

The chain carries TRBV18 and TRBJ2-2; TRBD1 matches 9 bases. The CDR3 covers 17 residues. With V trimmed by 0 bases and J by 4 bases, 6 bases remained unmatched. The V gene's germline CDR1 is KGHSH and CDR2 LQKENI. The CDR3 bases are TGTGCCAGCTCACCACCCGTAACGACAGGGGGCACCGGGGAGCTGTTTTTT. Its protein is CASSPPVTTGGTGELFF.

The table lists this clone with a count of one. J is TRBJ2-1 and V is TRBV5-1, with 10 bases that match TRBD1. The germline CDR1 and CDR2 sequences are SGHRS and YFSETQ. The CDR3 totals 13 residues. Trimming at V came to 0 bases and at J to 15 bases, leaving 6 bases not matched to a gene. CDR3 loop: CASSLGQGARGFF. As DNA, the CDR3 is TGCGCCAGCAGCTTGGGACAGGGGGCCAGAGGGTTCTTC.

The chain combines TRBV7-3 with TRBJ2-6; maybe TRBD1 (5 bases). The CDR3 consists of 15 residues. The germline gives CDR1 SGHTA, CDR2 FQGTGA. The V end lost 2 bases, the J end lost 4 bases, and 9 bases lay between the germline ends. The CDR3 sequence is CASSLQGIGANVLTF. CDR3 DNA sequence: TGTGCCAGCAGCTTACAGGGTATCGGGGCCAACGTCCTGACTTTC. Looking up the rest from reference TRBV7-3 and TRBJ2-6 gives the full variable domain: GAGVSQTPSNKVTEKGKYVELRCDPISGHTALYWYRQSLGQGPEFLIYFQGTGAADDSGLPNDRFFAVRPEGSVSTLKIQRTERGDSAVYLCASSLQGIGANVLTFGAGSRLTVL.

This chain joins TRBV6-5 and TRBJ2-1; 7 positions match TRBD1. Unmatched junction bases numbered 7, after V lost 4 bases and J lost 7 bases. The CDR3 extends over 14 amino acids. Per germline, CDR1 MNHEY and CDR2 SVGAGI. The CDR3 DNA reads as TGTGCCAGCAGTTTGTGGGGACAGCGGAATGAGCAGTTCTTC. Translated, it gives CASSLWGQRNEQFF.

The chain uses TRBV5-1 and TRBJ2-1; 11 bases align to TRBD2. This CDR3 has 15 residues. Per the germline V gene, CDR1 is SGHRS and CDR2 is YFSETQ. J gave up 7 bases and V 4 bases, and 7 bases lay outside the gene matches. CDR3 residues: CASSDSGGASNEQFF. The DNA of the CDR3 is TGCGCCAGCAGCGATAGCGGGGGGGCGTCAAATGAGCAGTTCTTC.

The J gene is TRBJ1-1, the V gene TRBV6-5; no definite D call. This CDR3 spans 15 amino acids. CDR1 is MNHEY, CDR2 SVGAGI, per germline. The V end lost 0 bases, the J end lost 4 bases, and 12 bases lay between the germline ends. The CDR3 loop reads CASSYSGRSGTEAFF. The DNA for the CDR3 is TGTGCCAGCAGTTACTCGGGTAGATCGGGCACTGAAGCTTTCTTT.

This chain connects TRBV5-6 to TRBJ1-4; D ambiguous. This CDR3 contains 14 residues. V was trimmed by 2 bases and J by 6 bases, leaving 11 bases between them. Germline CDR1 is SGHDT and CDR2 is YYEEEE. The DNA of the CDR3 is TGTGCCAGCAGCTTCGGTCGAACAGATGAAAAACTGTTTTTT. This gives the protein CASSFGRTDEKLFF.

V and J are TRBV18 and TRBJ1-6; D is ambiguous. Germline CDR1 is KGHSH and CDR2 is LQKENI. There are 18 residues in the CDR3. V lost 1 base and J lost 0, with 13 bases in between. The CDR3 loop reads CASSPRPAGTSYNSPLHF. The CDR3 DNA reads TGTGCCAGCTCACCACGTCCCGCGGGAACCTCCTATAATTCACCCCTCCACTTT.

This rearrangement joins TRBV30 to TRBJ2-3; D not certain. CDR1 and CDR2 from the germline V gene are GTSNPN and SVGIG (reference sequence). The CDR3 is 12 residues long. V was cut by 2 bases and J by 2 bases, with 5 bases left in between. The CDR3 spells CAWSLLTDTQYF. The CDR3 nucleotides are TGTGCCTGGAGTCTTCTCACAGATACGCAGTATTTT.

J is TRBJ1-1 and V is TRBV6-1; D ambiguous. Germline lookup yields CDR1 MNHNS and CDR2 SASEGT. Trimming shortened V by 2 bases and J by 0 bases, and 10 bases separated the two germline ends. This CDR3 contains 15 residues. The CDR3 region is CASSEIGRVNTEAFF. As DNA, the CDR3 is TGTGCCAGCAGTGAAATTGGGAGGGTGAACACTGAAGCTTTCTTT.

V gene TRBV4-3 combines with J gene TRBJ1-6; tentative D call: TRBD1 (5 bases). CDR3 length: 17 residues. Trimming cost V 1 base and J 2 bases, with 12 bases left between them. Germline V gene data show CDR1 as LGHNA and CDR2 as YSLEER. The CDR3 nucleotides are TGCGCCAGCAGCCAAGCACTATCAGGGCCCTATAATTCACCCCTCCACTTT. Amino acids: CASSQALSGPYNSPLHF.

The chain links TRBV7-3 to TRBJ2-1; D perhaps matches TRBD2 (5 bases). The germline gives CDR1 SGHTA, CDR2 FQGTGA. The length of the CDR3 is 13 residues. V was cut by 3 bases and J by 9 bases, with 12 bases left in between. CDR3 region: CASSFSRGGEQFF. The CDR3 region has the DNA TGTGCCAGCAGCTTTAGCAGAGGAGGTGAGCAGTTCTTC.

Only one count was recorded for this clone. The gene calls are TRBV19 and TRBJ1-2; the match to TRBD1 covers 7 bases. Trimming took 6 bases from V and 6 from J; bases not matched to a gene: 10. Germline V gives CDR1 LNHDA, CDR2 SQIVND (reference sequence). The CDR3 covers 14 residues. The CDR3 nucleotides are TGTGCCAGTAGCCTCCAGGGGGTTCGTGATGGCTACACCTTC. Protein sequence: CASSLQGVRDGYTF.

Written as DNA, the CDR3 is TGTGCCAGCTCACCACAACAGGGGAGGGAGACCCAGTACTTC. Translating gives CASSPQQGRETQYF. The chain has TRBV18 and TRBJ2-5; D perhaps matches TRBD1 (7 bases). The CDR3 sequence is 14 residues long. Germline CDR1 reads KGHSH; CDR2 reads LQKENI. V shed 1 base and J shed 5 bases, with 11 bases lying between them. The full variable domain, rest sourced from reference TRBV18 and TRBJ2-5, is NAGVMQNPRHLVRRRGQEARLRCSPMKGHSHVYWYRQLPEEGLKFMVYLQKENIIDESGMPKERFSAEFPKEGPSILRIQQVVRGDSAAYFCASSPQQGRETQYFGPGTRLLVL.